These 21 T cell receptor beta chains were all obtained from the same sample, sequenced in a study of T cells after yellow fever vaccination. TCRdb reanalysed the 5' RACE reads using MiXCR and keeps one entry per CDR3 protein. This table holds more than 450,000 distinct CDR3 sequences, roughly a fifth found once. The material sequenced was PBMCs, taken approximately 22 days after the first yellow fever vaccination. These receptors came from a man aged 18-30 years who received the YFV17D yellow fever vaccine.

V and J are TRBV5-1 and TRBJ2-1; TRBD1 is a possible D gene (8 bases). CDR1 and CDR2 (germline): SGHRS, YFSETQ. V lost 4 bases, J lost 7 bases, and 15 bases lay in between. CDR3 length: 14 residues. CDR3 coding DNA: TGCGCCAGCAGCGGGAGGGACAGGATGAATGAGCAGTTCTTC. Amino acids: CASSGRDRMNEQFF.

The V gene is TRBV20-1, the J gene TRBJ1-2; tentative D call: TRBD1 (6 bases). The CDR3 is made up of 13 amino acids. With 0 bases removed from V and 7 bases from J, the gap between germline ends came to 12 bases. The germline V gene has CDR1 DFQATT and CDR2 SNEGSKA (reference sequence). CDR3 nucleotides: TGCAGTGCTAGAGAGGCTGGGGGCGGTGGCTACACCTTC. The encoded protein is CSAREAGGGGYTF.

CDR3 sequence: CASSYERPLYQPQHF. DNA for the CDR3: TGTGCCAGCAGTTACGAACGCCCTCTTTATCAGCCCCAGCATTTT. The genes are TRBV6-5 and TRBJ1-5; D gene unclear. Trimming took 2 bases from V and 5 from J, leaving 13 bases between them. The germline V gene has CDR1 MNHEY and CDR2 SVGAGI. The CDR3 extends over 15 amino acids.

The chain uses TRBV4-1 and TRBJ1-1; the match to TRBD1 covers 9 bases. In germline, CDR1 is MGHRA, CDR2 YSYEKL. This CDR3 has 17 amino acids. V was pared by 4 bases and J by 2 bases, with 11 bases of the junction left unmatched. The CDR3 reads CASSRGQGNGVNTEAFF. The CDR3 DNA sequence: TGCGCCAGCAGCCGAGGACAGGGGAACGGGGTTAACACTGAAGCTTTCTTT.

The chain has TRBV4-3 and TRBJ2-3, with TRBD1 matching over 7 bases. Trimming cost V 0 bases and J 6 bases; bases outside gene matches: 15. Germline V gene data show CDR1 as LGHNA and CDR2 as YSLEER. This CDR3 has 18 residues. CDR3 sequence reads: CASSQDPKGTDTTDTQYF. The CDR3 DNA reads TGCGCCAGCAGCCAAGACCCCAAGGGGACAGACACAACCGATACGCAGTATTTT.

The chain carries TRBV10-1 and TRBJ2-5, with no clear D. Germline values: CDR1 WNHNN, CDR2 SYGVQD (reference sequence). CDR3 length: 13 residues. Trimming stripped 5 bases from V and 5 bases from J, with 12 bases between. The CDR3 region is CASSPYMGETQYF. The CDR3 region has the DNA TGCGCCAGCAGTCCCTATATGGGGGAGACCCAGTACTTC.

J is TRBJ2-7 and V is TRBV7-2, with D perhaps matching TRBD2 (7 bases). In germline, CDR1 is SGHTA, CDR2 FQGNSA. This CDR3 spans 15 amino acids. Trimming shortened V by 6 bases and J by 1 base, and 16 bases separated the two germline ends. Here the CDR3 DNA reads TGTGCCAGCAGTGGTGGGGGGGCGGCGTCCTACGAGCAGTACTTC. It is translated as CASSGGGAASYEQYF.

There are a few counts of this clonotype. The genes are TRBV20-1 and TRBJ2-5; the match to TRBD2 covers 11 bases. Germline CDR1 reads DFQATT; CDR2 reads SNEGSKA (reference sequence). The V gene end was trimmed by 0 bases and the J gene end by 5 bases; junction bases not matched to a gene: 8. This CDR3 is built from 16 residues. CDR3 coding DNA: TGCAGTGCTAGAGATTTAGCGGGGGGGCGGCGGGAGACCCAGTACTTC. Translating gives CSARDLAGGRRETQYF.

The chain couples TRBV5-1 to TRBJ1-4; D is undetermined. This CDR3 comprises 13 residues. The germline V and J ends were trimmed by 4 bases and 7 bases, with 11 bases remaining between them. Germline CDR1 and CDR2: SGHRS and YFSETQ. DNA for the CDR3: TGCGCCAGCAGCGCGGTGGGTGCTGAAAAACTGTTTTTT. It is translated as CASSAVGAEKLFF.

The genes are TRBV5-1 and TRBJ1-4; the match to TRBD1 covers 8 bases. V dropped 4 bases and J dropped 8; count of bases not matched to a gene: 7. The CDR3 runs 14 residues. Germline V gene sequence: CDR1 SGHRS, CDR2 YFSETQ. CDR3 in DNA: TGCGCCAGCAGCGCGACAGGGGCCCGAGAAAAACTGTTTTTT. As protein: CASSATGAREKLFF.

V usage is TRBV12-3 or TRBV12-4 and J usage is TRBJ1-4, with D perhaps TRBD1 (5 bases). This CDR3 has 13 amino acids. Trimming shortened V by 6 bases and J by 8 bases, and 13 bases separated the two germline ends. In nucleotides, the CDR3 is TGTGCCAGCAGCGGGCAGGGAAGGGAAAAACTGTTTTTT. This encodes CASSGQGREKLFF.

V and J are TRBV5-1 and TRBJ1-2; 9 bases map to TRBD1. V trimming: 4 bases; J trimming: 7 bases; junction bases outside the gene matches: 17. Germline V gene data show CDR1 as SGHRS and CDR2 as YFSETQ. The length of the CDR3 is 17 residues. CDR3 in DNA: TGCGCCAGCAGCAGGACCGGACCCGGGACAGGGCATACTGGCTACACCTTC. Translated, it gives CASSRTGPGTGHTGYTF.

Only a few counts were recorded for this clonotype. The chain employs TRBV12-3 or TRBV12-4 and TRBJ2-1, with D perhaps matching TRBD2 (5 bases). The CDR3 is 14 residues long. V was clipped by 5 bases and J by 2 bases, with 10 bases between them. DNA of the CDR3: TGTGCCAGCAGTGGACTGGTCGCCTACAATGAGCAGTTCTTC. Protein product: CASSGLVAYNEQFF.

The CDR3 DNA follows: TGTGCCAGCTCAGGGGACAGGGATCAGCCCCAGCATTTT. This codes for CASSGDRDQPQHF. This chain uses TRBV18 with TRBJ1-5; 9 nucleotides match TRBD1. V was pared by 5 bases and J by 5 bases, with 1 base of the junction left unmatched. There are 13 residues in the CDR3. Germline V CDR1 and CDR2: KGHSH, LQKENI.

This clonotype was seen a handful of times. This rearrangement joins TRBV29-1 to TRBJ1-1; 11 positions match TRBD1. The CDR3 extends over 13 amino acids. CDR1 and CDR2 from the germline V gene are SQVTM and ANQGSEA. With 7 bases clipped from V and 10 bases from J, the junction kept 11 bases outside the gene matches. The CDR3 spells CSGLRTGGERAFF. CDR3 DNA sequence: TGCAGCGGATTAAGGACAGGGGGCGAGAGAGCTTTCTTT.

This rearrangement joins TRBV4-3 to TRBJ2-1; possible D gene TRBD2, 5 bases. Deletions cut 8 bases from V and 3 bases from J, with 11 bases between. Germline V CDR1 and CDR2: LGHNA, YSLEER. The CDR3 totals 13 residues. The CDR3 spells CASGSGLYNEQFF. The CDR3 DNA reads as TGCGCCAGCGGATCAGGACTCTACAATGAGCAGTTCTTC.

The chain recombines TRBV5-6 with TRBJ2-3, with 7 bases aligning to TRBD1. Germline V gene sequence: CDR1 SGHDT, CDR2 YYEEEE. Trimming cost V 0 bases and J 4 bases; bases outside gene matches: 8. This CDR3 is built from 16 residues. The CDR3 DNA follows: TGTGCCAGCAGCTTGGTTCCGACAGGGCGCGCAGATACGCAGTATTTT. Its translation: CASSLVPTGRADTQYF. The complete variable domain, with remaining parts taken from reference TRBV5-6 and TRBJ2-3, reads DAGVTQSPTHLIKTRGQQVTLRCSPKSGHDTVSWYQQALGQGPQFIFQYYEEEERQRGNFPDRFSGHQFPNYSSELNVNALLLGDSALYLCASSLVPTGRADTQYFGPGTRLTVL.

The chain joins TRBV27 to TRBJ2-7; maybe TRBD1 (5 bases). Germline V gives CDR1 MNHEY, CDR2 SMNVEV (reference sequence). The CDR3 loop spans 13 amino acids. V was pared by 3 bases and J by 3 bases, with 9 bases between. CDR3 bases: TGTGCCAGCAGTTTGACAGACCGCTACGAGCAGTACTTC. Translated, it gives CASSLTDRYEQYF.

This chain links TRBV7-9 with TRBJ2-3; 9 bases fit TRBD2. The CDR3 has 15 residues. The ends lost 1 base at V and 4 bases at J; junction bases unmatched: 3. Germline assignment: CDR1 SEHNR and CDR2 FQNEAQ (reference sequence). CDR3 in amino acids: CASSLGLAAADTQYF. The CDR3 DNA is TGTGCCAGCAGCTTAGGACTAGCGGCGGCAGATACGCAGTATTTT.

This clonotype was seen a handful of times. The rearrangement joins TRBV7-2 to TRBJ2-5; 10 bases fit TRBD2. Unmatched junction bases numbered 2, after V lost 0 bases and J lost 4 bases. The germline V gene has CDR1 SGHTA and CDR2 FQGNSA. The CDR3 length is 15 residues. In nucleotides, the CDR3 is TGTGCCAGCAGCTTAGCGGCTAGCGGGGGAGAGACCCAGTACTTC. It encodes CASSLAASGGETQYF.

This clonotype was recorded at least ten times. The chain employs TRBV20-1 and TRBJ2-7; D unclear. Trimming took 1 base from V and 5 from J, leaving 9 bases between them. This CDR3 spans 12 amino acids. Germline CDR1 reads DFQATT; CDR2 reads SNEGSKA (reference sequence). CDR3 in DNA: TGCAGTGCTAGAGGGACGATCGACGAGCAGTACGTC. It encodes CSARGTIDEQYV.